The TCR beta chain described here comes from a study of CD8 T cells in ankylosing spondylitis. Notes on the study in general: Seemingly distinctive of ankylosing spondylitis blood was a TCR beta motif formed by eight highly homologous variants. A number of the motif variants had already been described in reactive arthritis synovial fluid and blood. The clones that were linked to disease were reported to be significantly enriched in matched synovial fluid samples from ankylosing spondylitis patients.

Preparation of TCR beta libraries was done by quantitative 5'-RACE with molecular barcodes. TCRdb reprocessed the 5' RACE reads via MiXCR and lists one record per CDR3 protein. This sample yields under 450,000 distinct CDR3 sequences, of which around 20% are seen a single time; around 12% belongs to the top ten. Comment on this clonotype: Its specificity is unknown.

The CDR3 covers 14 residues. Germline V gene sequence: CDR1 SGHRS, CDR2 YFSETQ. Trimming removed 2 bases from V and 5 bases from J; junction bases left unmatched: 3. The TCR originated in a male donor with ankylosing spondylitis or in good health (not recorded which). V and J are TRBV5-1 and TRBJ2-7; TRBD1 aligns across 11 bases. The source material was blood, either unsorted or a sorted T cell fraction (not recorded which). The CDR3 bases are TGCGCCAGCAGCTTCGCGGGACAGGGGGACGAGCAGTACTTC. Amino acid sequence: CASSFAGQGDEQYF. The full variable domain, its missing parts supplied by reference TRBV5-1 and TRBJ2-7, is KAGVTQTPRYLIKTRGQQVTLSCSPISGHRSVSWYQQTPGQGLQFLFEYFSETQRNKGNFPGRFSGRQFSNSRSEMNVSTLELGDSALYLCASSFAGQGDEQYFGPGTRLTVT.